Below, 13 T cell receptor beta chains from the same sample are listed, as sequenced in a study of cytomegalovirus exposure and HLA in healthy donors. Researchers ran the PCR with 60 Vbeta and 13 Jbeta primers. Profiled with immunoSEQ multiplex PCR; TCRdb holds only in-frame clones, not every one. The sample consists of tens of thousands of clones, 72% of them appearing once. Input material: PBMCs. The receptors originated from a woman aged 45-65 years in good health and CMV-seropositive.

This clone was detected only a few times. The V call is TRBV19, the J call TRBJ1-5; TRBD1 agrees at 11 bases. V shed 5 bases and J 2 bases; nucleotides not matched to a gene: 5. There are 16 residues in the CDR3. Germline V CDR1 and CDR2: LNHDA, SQIVND (reference sequence). CDR3 bases: TGTGCCAGTAGTCGGACAGGGGGCCGCGGCAATCAGCCCCAGCATTTT. Its protein is CASSRTGGRGNQPQHF.

V usage is TRBV19 and J usage is TRBJ2-1; D may be TRBD2 (6 bases). CDR1 is LNHDA and CDR2 is SQIVND in the germline V gene (reference sequence). Trimming left V 5 bases short and J 6 bases short, with 17 bases between. CDR3 length: 15 residues. Here the CDR3 reads CASSWRRAQFNEQFF. In DNA, the CDR3 is TGTGCCAGTAGTTGGCGGAGGGCTCAATTCAATGAGCAGTTCTTC.

This chain uses TRBV9 with TRBJ1-1, with D unresolved. The CDR3 totals 14 residues. Germline V lookup: CDR1 SGDLS, CDR2 YYNGEE. V lost 4 bases to trimming and J lost 11 bases, with 21 bases between them. The CDR3 DNA follows: TGTGCCAGCAGCCCGCCGCCCACCCCTATCGGGGCTTTCTTT. It translates to CASSPPPTPIGAFF.

The chain uses TRBV27 and TRBJ2-1; TRBD2 is a possible D gene (5 bases). The V and J ends lost 7 bases and 4 bases respectively, with 14 bases between them. The V gene's germline CDR1 is MNHEY and CDR2 SMNVEV (reference sequence). CDR3 size: 14 residues. CDR3 sequence: CASKRASQYNEQFF. The CDR3 nucleotides read TGTGCCAGCAAGAGGGCCTCCCAATACAATGAGCAGTTCTTC.

This clone has just one count. This chain uses TRBV7-2 with TRBJ1-1; 7 bases are a match to TRBD1. The length of the CDR3 is 14 residues. Germline loops: CDR1 SGHTA, CDR2 FQGNSA. V lost 7 bases to trimming and J lost 1 base; unmatched junction nucleotides: 6. The CDR3 sequence: CASTQGQWNTEAFF. The CDR3 nucleotides read TGTGCCAGCACCCAGGGACAGTGGAACACTGAAGCTTTCTTT.

This clone came up a few times. This chain connects TRBV28 to TRBJ2-3, with 8 positions matching TRBD1. The germline V gene has CDR1 MDHEN and CDR2 SYDVKM. Germline trimming cut 6 bases from V and 2 bases from J; bases unmatched to any gene: 10. The CDR3 runs 16 residues. The CDR3 reads CASRSIGTGYTDTQYF. CDR3 nucleotide sequence: TGTGCCAGCAGATCGATAGGGACAGGATACACAGATACGCAGTATTTT.

The J gene is TRBJ1-5, the V gene TRBV27; D gene uncertain. V dropped 3 bases and J dropped 5 bases, with 14 bases sitting between them. Germline V gene lookup returns CDR1 MNHEY and CDR2 SMNVEV (reference sequence). The CDR3 is made up of 15 amino acids. CDR3 sequence reads: CASSFRGQSYQPQHF. The CDR3 DNA follows: TGTGCCAGCAGTTTTAGAGGGCAGTCCTATCAGCCCCAGCATTTT.

V and J are TRBV19 and TRBJ2-7; TRBD2 might be the D (6 bases). This CDR3 comprises 15 residues. Trimming shortened V by 5 bases and J by 1 base, and 15 bases separated the two germline ends. Germline lookup yields CDR1 LNHDA and CDR2 SQIVND (reference sequence). For the CDR3, the DNA is TGTGCCAGTAGTCTCCGGGACGGACTATCCTACGAGCAGTACTTC. Amino acids: CASSLRDGLSYEQYF.

The CDR3 region is CASSRKQGNQPQHF. DNA of the CDR3: TGTGCCAGTAGCCGAAAACAGGGAAATCAGCCCCAGCATTTT. The chain uses TRBV19 and TRBJ1-5; maybe TRBD1 (6 bases). The V gene lost 6 bases and the J gene lost 4 bases, with 13 bases spanning the gap. CDR3 size: 14 residues. Looked up from germline, CDR1 is LNHDA and CDR2 is SQIVND (reference sequence).

This clone was found once. The rearrangement links TRBV11-2 to TRBJ2-7, with TRBD2 as a possible D gene (5 bases). Germline assignment: CDR1 SGHAT and CDR2 FQNNGV. Between the trimmed V and J ends, which lost 1 base and 2 bases, there was a span of 12 bases. This CDR3 has 15 residues. CDR3 in DNA: TGTGCCAGCAGCTTAGGGCCGGGAACGGCCTACGAGCAGTACTTC. It encodes CASSLGPGTAYEQYF.

This chain connects TRBV2 to TRBJ2-5, with 9 bases matching TRBD1. This CDR3 has 13 amino acids. Germline CDR1 reads SNHLY; CDR2 reads FYNNEI. After removal of 6 bases from V and 3 bases from J, the junction contained 2 bases not matched to a gene. CDR3 DNA sequence: TGTGCCAGCAGGGACAGGGGAGAAGAGACCCAGTACTTC. Its protein product is CASRDRGEETQYF.

This clone has more than one count but fewer than ten. The J gene is TRBJ2-3, the V gene TRBV15, with D perhaps matching TRBD1 (6 bases). The CDR3 is made up of 15 amino acids. The ends were cut back, 0 bases at V and 4 bases at J, with 11 bases in the middle. In germline, CDR1 is LNHNV, CDR2 YYDKDF (reference sequence). CDR3 residues: CATSRDEGGPDTQYF. The DNA for the CDR3 is TGTGCCACCAGCAGAGATGAAGGGGGTCCAGATACGCAGTATTTT.

This sequence joins TRBV27 and TRBJ2-7; TRBD1 aligns across 10 bases. The CDR3 is 14 amino acids. The V gene end was trimmed by 6 bases and the J gene end by 4 bases; junction bases not matched to a gene: 6. Germline lookup yields CDR1 MNHEY and CDR2 SMNVEV (reference sequence). CDR3: CASSLRDRGYEQYF. CDR3 nucleotides: TGTGCCAGCAGCCTCCGGGACAGGGGTTACGAGCAGTACTTC.